This T cell receptor beta chain was retrieved from a study of CD4 T cells in relation to SARS-CoV-2 and coronaviruses. Sorted naive or memory CD4+ cells met CEF peptides for over eight days. Assay: immunoSEQ multiplex PCR; the TCRdb copy retains only in-frame clones and omits some. This table has about 38,000 clones, about three quarters appearing once. On this clone itself: Its specificity is unknown.

Germline-derived CDR1 and CDR2 are LNHDA and SQIVND (reference sequence). With 9 bases clipped from V and 7 bases from J, the junction kept 14 bases outside the gene matches. This CDR3 is 17 amino acids long. The source is an adult with COVID-19. This chain links TRBV19 with TRBJ2-2; 13 bases match TRBD2. The sample taken for sequencing was memory CD4+ T cells from PBMCs, cultured in vitro. CDR3 nucleotides: TGTGCCAGCGGGAAGGGACTAGCGGGACAAAATGTCGGGGAGCTGTTTTTT. It is translated as CASGKGLAGQNVGELFF.